This is a list of T cell receptor beta chains from one sample in a study of T-cell memory formation after mild COVID-19. Each CDR3 protein gets one entry after TCRdb re-called the 5' RACE reads with MiXCR. The sample has approximately 350,000 distinct CDR3 sequences, around 14% seen once. Sample: PBMCs or a T cell subset sorted from them (not recorded which). Receptors were obtained from a man aged 18 to 29 who had mild COVID-19 (a few samples of this study predate the infection). Cell type and time point are not known. Each CDR3 is given with its conserved first and last residue. A D gene is named only where the DNA matches it firmly. Where a row states a size, it is once, few, many or the class of an expanded clone; other rows omit it.

D: TRBD1; size: few; J: TRBJ1-2; V: TRBV7-8; CDR3: CAVRGTGAGYTF; DNA: TGTGCCGTAAGGGGGACAGGGGCTGGCTACACCTTC
D: TRBD2; size: -; J: TRBJ2-3; V: TRBV24-1; CDR3: CATNSGDSDTQYF; DNA: TGTGCCACAAATAGCGGGGACTCAGATACGCAGTATTTT
D: -; size: many; J: TRBJ2-4; V: TRBV15; CDR3: CATSGNALAKNIQYF; DNA: TGTGCCACTTCAGGGAATGCATTAGCCAAAAACATTCAGTACTTC
D: TRBD1; size: -; J: TRBJ1-5; V: TRBV5-1; CDR3: CASSFGTDHQPQHF; DNA: TGCGCCAGCAGCTTTGGGACAGACCATCAGCCCCAGCATTTT
D: -; size: many; J: TRBJ1-5; V: TRBV7-2; CDR3: CASSTQGVSNQPQHF; DNA: TGTGCCAGCAGCACACAGGGAGTAAGCAATCAGCCCCAGCATTTT
D: TRBD1; size: -; J: TRBJ2-6; V: TRBV10-3; CDR3: CAISDSGGAGANVLTF; DNA: TGTGCCATCAGTGACTCAGGGGGCGCTGGGGCCAACGTCCTGACTTTC
D: TRBD1; size: few; J: TRBJ1-5; V: TRBV5-1; CDR3: CASSPTGVNQPQHF; DNA: TGCGCCAGCAGCCCGACAGGGGTAAATCAGCCCCAGCATTTT
D: -; size: few; J: TRBJ2-7; V: TRBV4-1; CDR3: CASSLRPGGAHEQYF; DNA: TGCGCCAGCAGCCTGCGGCCAGGGGGGGCCCACGAGCAGTACTTC
D: -; size: -; J: TRBJ2-1; V: TRBV19; CDR3: CATLSSSYNEQFF; DNA: TGTGCCACCCTGAGTAGCTCCTACAATGAGCAGTTCTTC
D: -; size: few; J: TRBJ2-3; V: TRBV4-2; CDR3: CASSQDGNTQYF; DNA: TGTGCCAGCAGCCAAGATGGAAATACGCAGTATTTT
D: -; size: -; J: TRBJ1-2; V: TRBV7-9; CDR3: CASSFIAGNYGYTF; DNA: TGTGCCAGCAGCTTCATAGCCGGGAACTATGGCTACACCTTC
D: -; size: -; J: TRBJ2-7; V: TRBV24-1; CDR3: CATSDRNREDEQYF; DNA: TGTGCCACCAGTGACCGCAACAGGGAAGACGAGCAGTACTTC
D: -; size: few; J: TRBJ1-1; V: TRBV7-9; CDR3: CASSPTWLVKNTEAFF; DNA: TGTGCCAGCAGCCCAACATGGCTAGTTAAGAACACTGAAGCTTTCTTT
D: -; size: -; J: TRBJ1-5; V: TRBV7-8; CDR3: CASSVRAFGNQPQHF; DNA: TGTGCCAGCAGCGTCAGGGCTTTTGGCAATCAGCCCCAGCATTTT
D: -; size: few; J: TRBJ1-3; V: TRBV7-3; CDR3: CASSSGTAGNTIYF; DNA: TGTGCCAGCAGCTCCGGGACGGCGGGAAACACCATATATTTT
D: -; size: -; J: TRBJ2-1; V: TRBV5-1; CDR3: CASSLQRGGRFYNEQFF; DNA: TGCGCCAGCAGCCTCCAAAGGGGGGGGCGCTTCTACAATGAGCAGTTCTTC
D: -; size: -; J: TRBJ1-1; V: TRBV20-1; CDR3: CSGSQAMNTEAFF; DNA: TGCAGTGGGTCTCAGGCAATGAACACTGAAGCTTTCTTT
D: -; size: many; J: TRBJ2-3; V: TRBV10-3; CDR3: CAVRDTGTDTQYF; DNA: TGTGCCGTTAGGGACACAGGCACAGATACGCAGTATTTT
D: -; size: many; J: TRBJ1-2; V: TRBV20-1; CDR3: CSARVGGGNYGYTF; DNA: TGCAGTGCTAGAGTGGGAGGGGGTAACTATGGCTACACCTTC
D: -; size: few; J: TRBJ1-5; V: TRBV6-2/TRBV6-3; CDR3: CASSYFGSVDYQPQHF; DNA: TGTGCCAGCAGTTATTTCGGCAGCGTAGACTATCAGCCCCAGCATTTT
D: -; size: many; J: TRBJ2-1; V: TRBV28; CDR3: CASSPTAQVYNEQFF; DNA: TGTGCCAGCAGTCCAACAGCCCAGGTTTACAATGAGCAGTTCTTC
D: TRBD1; size: -; J: TRBJ1-6; V: TRBV3-1; CDR3: CASSQGTGESPLHF; DNA: TGTGCCAGCAGCCAAGGGACAGGGGAATCACCCCTCCACTTT
D: -; size: -; J: TRBJ1-1; V: TRBV5-1; CDR3: CASSPEDQNTEAFF; DNA: TGCGCCAGCAGCCCTGAGGATCAGAACACTGAAGCTTTCTTT
D: TRBD1; size: few; J: TRBJ1-1; V: TRBV5-1; CDR3: CASSLRQGVVTEAFF; DNA: TGCGCCAGCAGCTTGAGACAGGGGGTGGTCACTGAAGCTTTCTTT
D: -; size: few; J: TRBJ1-1; V: TRBV29-1; CDR3: CSVDATEAFF; DNA: TGCAGCGTTGATGCGACTGAAGCTTTCTTT
D: TRBD1; size: few; J: TRBJ1-5; V: TRBV7-9; CDR3: CASSLGQGGEGQPQHF; DNA: TGTGCCAGCAGCTTAGGTCAGGGGGGAGAAGGTCAGCCCCAGCATTTT
D: -; size: few; J: TRBJ2-5; V: TRBV6-1; CDR3: CASSEQGKETQYF; DNA: TGTGCCAGCAGTGAACAGGGGAAGGAGACCCAGTACTTC
D: TRBD2; size: few; J: TRBJ2-7; V: TRBV2; CDR3: CASGLGGGEQYF; DNA: TGTGCCAGCGGGCTTGGCGGGGGAGAGCAGTACTTC
D: TRBD1; size: -; J: TRBJ2-1; V: TRBV20-1; CDR3: CSASRTGVDEQFF; DNA: TGCAGTGCTAGCCGGACAGGGGTCGATGAGCAGTTCTTC
D: TRBD1; size: -; J: TRBJ1-2; V: TRBV7-2; CDR3: CASSSNQGAQAGYTF; DNA: TGTGCCAGCAGCTCGAATCAGGGGGCCCAGGCTGGCTACACCTTC
D: -; size: many; J: TRBJ2-7; V: TRBV12-3/TRBV12-4; CDR3: CASSLGDLGEQYF; DNA: TGTGCCAGCAGTTTAGGGGATTTAGGCGAGCAGTACTTC
D: -; size: -; J: TRBJ2-7; V: TRBV3-1; CDR3: CASSHGTPSSYEQYF; DNA: TGTGCCAGCAGCCATGGGACCCCGAGCTCCTACGAGCAGTACTTC
D: TRBD1; size: few; J: TRBJ2-1; V: TRBV20-1; CDR3: CSAREHRGLSYNEQFF; DNA: TGCAGTGCTAGGGAACACAGGGGCCTCTCCTACAATGAGCAGTTCTTC
D: -; size: few; J: TRBJ2-3; V: TRBV7-8; CDR3: CASSLWRDGGDTQYF; DNA: TGTGCCAGCAGCTTGTGGCGGGACGGAGGAGATACGCAGTATTTT
D: -; size: many; J: TRBJ1-5; V: TRBV7-8; CDR3: CASSLGLGNQPQHF; DNA: TGTGCCAGCAGCTTAGGGCTGGGAAATCAGCCCCAGCATTTT
D: -; size: few; J: TRBJ1-3; V: TRBV7-2; CDR3: CASSSMRTTNGNTIYF; DNA: TGTGCCAGCAGCAGCATGCGAACCACAAACGGAAACACCATATATTTT
D: -; size: few; J: TRBJ1-1; V: TRBV12-3/TRBV12-4; CDR3: CASTLRSGHTEAFF; DNA: TGTGCCAGCACTTTGAGGTCAGGGCACACTGAAGCTTTCTTT
D: TRBD1; size: few; J: TRBJ2-1; V: TRBV20-1; CDR3: CSALLRGTVYNEQFF; DNA: TGCAGTGCTCTCCTCCGTGGGACAGTATACAATGAGCAGTTCTTC
D: -; size: many; J: TRBJ1-5; V: TRBV6-6; CDR3: CASSLDTQPQHF; DNA: TGTGCCAGCAGCCTCGACACTCAGCCCCAGCATTTT
D: -; size: few; J: TRBJ1-5; V: TRBV12-3/TRBV12-4; CDR3: CASSLYGGNNQPQHF; DNA: TGTGCCAGCAGTTTATACGGGGGTAACAATCAGCCCCAGCATTTT
D: -; size: -; J: TRBJ1-1; V: TRBV28; CDR3: CASSSNSGRSTEAFF; DNA: TGTGCCAGCAGTTCTAACTCCGGACGGAGCACTGAAGCTTTCTTT
D: TRBD1; size: many; J: TRBJ1-4; V: TRBV20-1; CDR3: CSASQGGEKLFF; DNA: TGCAGTGCGTCACAGGGGGGAGAAAAACTGTTTTTT
D: -; size: -; J: TRBJ1-2; V: TRBV20-1; CDR3: CSATGLRDTRLVGAGYTF; DNA: TGCAGTGCGACAGGACTAAGGGACACCCGGCTAGTGGGGGCGGGCTACACCTTC
D: -; size: -; J: TRBJ2-3; V: TRBV11-3; CDR3: CASSFDSQGADTQYF; DNA: TGTGCCAGCAGCTTCGATTCACAGGGTGCAGATACGCAGTATTTT